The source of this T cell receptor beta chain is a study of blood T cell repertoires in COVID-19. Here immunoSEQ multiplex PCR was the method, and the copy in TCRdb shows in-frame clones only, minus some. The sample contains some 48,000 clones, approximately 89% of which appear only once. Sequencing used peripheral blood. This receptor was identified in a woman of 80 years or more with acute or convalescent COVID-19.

The CDR3 loop reads CASSLASNEKLFF. DNA for the CDR3: TGCGCCAGCAGCTTGGCCTCTAATGAAAAACTGTTTTTT. The gene calls are TRBV5-1 and TRBJ1-4; D ambiguous. Germline CDR1 is SGHRS and CDR2 is YFSETQ. The CDR3 is 13 residues long. V shed 0 bases and J shed 3 bases, with 3 bases lying between them.